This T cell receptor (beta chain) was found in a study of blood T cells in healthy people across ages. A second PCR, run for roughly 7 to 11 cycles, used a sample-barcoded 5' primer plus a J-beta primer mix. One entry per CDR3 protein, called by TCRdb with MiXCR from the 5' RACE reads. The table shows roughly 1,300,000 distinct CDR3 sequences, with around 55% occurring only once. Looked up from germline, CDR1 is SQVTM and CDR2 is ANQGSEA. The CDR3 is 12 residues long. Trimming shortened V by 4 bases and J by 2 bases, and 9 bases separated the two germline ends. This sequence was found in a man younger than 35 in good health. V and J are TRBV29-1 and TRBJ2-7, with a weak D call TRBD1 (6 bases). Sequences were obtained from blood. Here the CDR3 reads CSVGQDAYEQYF. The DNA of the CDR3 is TGCAGCGTTGGACAGGATGCCTACGAGCAGTACTTC.